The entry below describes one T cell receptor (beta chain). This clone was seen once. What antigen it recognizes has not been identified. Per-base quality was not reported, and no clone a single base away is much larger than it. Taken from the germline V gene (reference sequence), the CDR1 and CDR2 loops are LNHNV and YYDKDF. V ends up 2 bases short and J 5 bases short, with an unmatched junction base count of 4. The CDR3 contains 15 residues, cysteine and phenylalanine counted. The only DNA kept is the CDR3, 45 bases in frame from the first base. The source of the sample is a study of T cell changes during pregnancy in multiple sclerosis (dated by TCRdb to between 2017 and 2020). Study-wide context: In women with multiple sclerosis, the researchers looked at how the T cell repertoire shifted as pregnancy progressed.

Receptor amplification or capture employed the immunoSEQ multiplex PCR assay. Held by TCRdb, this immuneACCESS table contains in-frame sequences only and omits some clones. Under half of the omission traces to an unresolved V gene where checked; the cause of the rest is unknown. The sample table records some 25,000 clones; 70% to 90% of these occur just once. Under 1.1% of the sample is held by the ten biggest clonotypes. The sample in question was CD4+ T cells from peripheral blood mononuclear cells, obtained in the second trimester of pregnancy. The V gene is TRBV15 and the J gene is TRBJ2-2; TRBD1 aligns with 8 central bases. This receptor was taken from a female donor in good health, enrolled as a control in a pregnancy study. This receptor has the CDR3 CATSRSNRGTGELFF. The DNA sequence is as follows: TGTGCCACCAGCAGATCGAACAGGGGGACCGGGGAGCTGTTTTTT.